One sample yielded the 5 T cell receptor beta chains listed below, sequenced in a study of blood T cell repertoires in COVID-19. Generated by immunoSEQ multiplex PCR, the TCRdb table keeps only in-frame clones and is missing some. This sample has over 200,000 clones; roughly 84% occur once, and the top ten carry 27%. Sequenced: peripheral blood. These receptors all come from a man aged 35-49 years with acute or convalescent COVID-19.

The V call is TRBV19, the J call TRBJ2-1; D possibly corresponds to TRBD1 (5 bases). Germline V gives CDR1 LNHDA, CDR2 SQIVND (reference sequence). Deletions cut 3 bases from V and 9 bases from J, with 6 bases between. This CDR3 is 11 amino acids long. Here the CDR3 DNA reads TGTGCCAGTAGTATCAGGGTTGAGCAGTTCTTC. Protein: CASSIRVEQFF.

J is TRBJ1-2 and V is TRBV29-1; a possible D gene is TRBD1 (5 bases). Germline V CDR1 and CDR2: SQVTM, ANQGSEA. This CDR3 is 12 amino acids long. Trimming removed 7 bases from V and 4 bases from J, with 13 bases in between. The CDR3 loop reads CSAPGQGYGYTF. For the CDR3, the DNA is TGCAGCGCCCCCGGCCAGGGCTATGGCTACACCTTC. The variable domain in full, completed from reference TRBV29-1 and TRBJ1-2, reads SAVISQKPSRDICQRGTSLTIQCQVDSQVTMMFWYRQQPGQSLTLIATANQGSEATYESGFVIDKFPISRPNLTFSTLTVSNMSPEDSSIYLCSAPGQGYGYTFGSGTRLTVV.

The rearrangement uses TRBV19 and TRBJ1-1; weak D call: TRBD1 (5 bases). The CDR3 runs 16 residues. Germline CDR1 reads LNHDA; CDR2 reads SQIVND (reference sequence). Trimming took off 9 bases at V and 1 base at J, with 21 bases between the two ends. DNA of the CDR3: TGTGCCAGCCGTAGATCTCTACAGGTACCGAACACTGAAGCTTTCTTT. This codes for CASRRSLQVPNTEAFF.

The J gene is TRBJ2-1, the V gene TRBV6-5, with 7 nucleotides matching TRBD1. The junction had 12 bases not matched to a gene; V was cut back by 10 bases and J by 6 bases. Looked up from germline, CDR1 is MNHEY and CDR2 is SVGAGI. CDR3 length: 14 amino acids. CDR3: CATGRDRKPNEQFF. The CDR3 DNA reads as TGTGCCACCGGCCGGGACAGAAAACCCAATGAGCAGTTCTTC.

This chain joins TRBV7-9 and TRBJ1-6, with D possibly matching TRBD1 (6 bases). V lost 5 bases to trimming and J lost 14 bases, with 13 bases between them. There are 12 residues in the CDR3. Germline CDR1 and CDR2: SEHNR and FQNEAQ (reference sequence). This CDR3 is CASSGDIPALHF. In nucleotides, the CDR3 is TGTGCCAGCAGCGGGGACATTCCTGCCCTCCACTTT.